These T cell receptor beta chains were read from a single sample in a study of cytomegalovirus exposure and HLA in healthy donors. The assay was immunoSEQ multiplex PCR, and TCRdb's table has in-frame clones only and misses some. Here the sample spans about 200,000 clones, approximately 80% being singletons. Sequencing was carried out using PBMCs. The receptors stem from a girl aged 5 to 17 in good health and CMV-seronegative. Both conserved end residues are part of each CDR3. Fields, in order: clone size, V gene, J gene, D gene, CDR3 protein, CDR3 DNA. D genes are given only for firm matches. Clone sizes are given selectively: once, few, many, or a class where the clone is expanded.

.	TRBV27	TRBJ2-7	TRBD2	CASSLGTSGTYEQYF	TGTGCCAGCAGTTTGGGGACTAGCGGGACCTACGAGCAGTACTTC
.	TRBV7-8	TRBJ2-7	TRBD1	CASSLNRGTYEQYF	TGTGCCAGCAGCTTGAACAGGGGGACCTACGAGCAGTACTTC
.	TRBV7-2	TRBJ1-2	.	CASSPDSNSNYGYTF	TGTGCCAGCAGCCCGGACAGCAATTCTAACTATGGCTACACCTTC
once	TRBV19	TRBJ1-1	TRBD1	CASSAPGQGITEAFF	TGTGCCAGTAGTGCACCGGGACAGGGGATCACTGAAGCTTTCTTT
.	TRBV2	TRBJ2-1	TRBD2	CASLLFTSGSNGNEQFF	TGTGCCAGCCTGTTGTTTACTAGCGGGAGCAATGGCAATGAGCAGTTCTTC
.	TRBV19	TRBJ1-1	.	CASMGGTEAFF	TGTGCCAGTATGGGGGGGACTGAAGCTTTCTTT
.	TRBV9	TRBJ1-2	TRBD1	CASSYNPRDRASGYTF	TGTGCCAGCAGCTATAACCCCCGGGACAGGGCTTCGGGCTACACCTTC
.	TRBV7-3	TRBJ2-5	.	CASSSQVQETQYF	TGTGCCAGCAGCTCACAAGTCCAAGAGACCCAGTACTTC
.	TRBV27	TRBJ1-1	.	CASSPDRSTNTEAFF	TGTGCCAGCAGTCCGGACAGATCTACGAACACTGAAGCTTTCTTT
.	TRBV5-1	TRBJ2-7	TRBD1	CASSNTGQGRYEQYF	TGCGCCAGCAGCAATACTGGACAGGGGCGCTACGAGCAGTACTTC
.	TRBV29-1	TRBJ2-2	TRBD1	CSAIAGGAGELFF	TGCAGCGCAATCGCAGGGGGCGCCGGGGAGCTGTTTTTT
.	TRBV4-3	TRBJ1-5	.	CASSQDRVLGNQPQHF	TGCGCCAGCAGCCAAGATCGTGTTTTAGGCAATCAGCCCCAGCATTTT
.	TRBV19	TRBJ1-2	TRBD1	CASRYRGEGYTF	TGTGCCAGTAGGTACAGGGGAGAAGGCTACACCTTC
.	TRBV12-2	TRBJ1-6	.	CASRFGSYNSPLHF	TGTGCAAGTCGCTTCGGGTCCTATAATTCACCCCTCCACTTT
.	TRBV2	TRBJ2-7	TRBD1	CASHRDRGSYEQYF	TGTGCCAGCCACCGGGACAGGGGCTCCTACGAGCAGTACTTC
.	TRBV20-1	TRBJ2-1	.	CSASSFDEQFF	TGCAGTGCTAGTTCCTTCGATGAGCAGTTCTTC
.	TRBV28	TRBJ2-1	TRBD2	CASSRLARYNEQFF	TGTGCCAGCAGTCGACTAGCGCGATACAATGAGCAGTTCTTC
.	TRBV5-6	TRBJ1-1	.	CASSLRRGSNTEAFF	TGTGCCAGCAGCTTGCGTCGGGGATCGAACACTGAAGCTTTCTTT
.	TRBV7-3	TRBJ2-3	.	CASSLNPTWAGADTQYF	TGTGCCAGCAGCTTAAACCCCACCTGGGCAGGGGCAGATACGCAGTATTTT
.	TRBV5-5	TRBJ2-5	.	CASSLVGIGETQYF	TGTGCCAGCAGCTTGGTCGGGATAGGGGAGACCCAGTACTTC
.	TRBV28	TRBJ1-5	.	CASSRLQPQHF	TGTGCCAGCAGCCGACTTCAGCCCCAGCATTTT
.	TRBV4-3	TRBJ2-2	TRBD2	CASSPRNSGGLGEPFF	TGCGCCAGCAGCCCCCGGAATAGCGGGGGGCTTGGGGAGCCGTTTTTT
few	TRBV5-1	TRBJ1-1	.	CASSLGARVGTTEAFF	TGCGCCAGCAGCTTGGGGGCAAGGGTTGGGACAACTGAAGCTTTCTTT
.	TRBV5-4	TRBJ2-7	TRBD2	CASSLGGGNNYEQYF	TGTGCCAGCAGCTTAGGCGGGGGGAATAACTACGAGCAGTACTTC
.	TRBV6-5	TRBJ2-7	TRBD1	CASRLRQGGTYEQYF	TGTGCCAGCAGACTCCGACAGGGTGGAACCTACGAGCAGTACTTC
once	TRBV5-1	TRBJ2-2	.	CASSFFPRDTGELFF	TGCGCCAGCAGCTTCTTTCCTCGGGACACCGGGGAGCTGTTTTTT
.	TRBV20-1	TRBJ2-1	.	CRGAGKNEQFF	TGCAGGGGGGCAGGGAAAAATGAGCAGTTCTTC
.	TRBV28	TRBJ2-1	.	CASSTPGRGNEQFF	TGTGCCAGCAGTACCCCCGGCAGGGGCAATGAGCAGTTCTTC
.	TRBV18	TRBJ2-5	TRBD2	CASSPLLGLAGTSQETQYF	TGTGCCAGCTCACCTCTCTTAGGACTAGCGGGGACTTCACAAGAGACCCAGTACTTC
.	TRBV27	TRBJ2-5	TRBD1	CASRGTGSLYQETQYF	TGTGCCAGCCGGGGGACAGGGTCACTGTACCAAGAGACCCAGTACTTC
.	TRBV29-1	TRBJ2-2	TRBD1	CSVLKGGYTGELFF	TGCAGCGTTTTAAAAGGGGGCTACACCGGGGAGCTGTTTTTT
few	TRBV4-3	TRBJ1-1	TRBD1	CASSQGTGVPEAFF	TGCGCCAGCAGCCAAGGGACAGGGGTCCCTGAAGCTTTCTTT
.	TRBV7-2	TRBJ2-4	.	CASSRETKNIQYF	TGTGCCAGCAGCCGGGAGACCAAAAACATTCAGTACTTC
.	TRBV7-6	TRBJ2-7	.	CASSFGRPSWEQYF	TGTGCCAGCAGCTTCGGCAGGCCGAGTTGGGAGCAGTACTTC
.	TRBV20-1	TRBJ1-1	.	CSAPTVEAFF	TGCAGTGCTCCGACAGTTGAAGCTTTCTTT
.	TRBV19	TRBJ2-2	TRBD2	CASSGSGGANTGELFF	TGTGCCAGTAGTGGTAGCGGGGGGGCGAACACCGGGGAGCTGTTTTTT